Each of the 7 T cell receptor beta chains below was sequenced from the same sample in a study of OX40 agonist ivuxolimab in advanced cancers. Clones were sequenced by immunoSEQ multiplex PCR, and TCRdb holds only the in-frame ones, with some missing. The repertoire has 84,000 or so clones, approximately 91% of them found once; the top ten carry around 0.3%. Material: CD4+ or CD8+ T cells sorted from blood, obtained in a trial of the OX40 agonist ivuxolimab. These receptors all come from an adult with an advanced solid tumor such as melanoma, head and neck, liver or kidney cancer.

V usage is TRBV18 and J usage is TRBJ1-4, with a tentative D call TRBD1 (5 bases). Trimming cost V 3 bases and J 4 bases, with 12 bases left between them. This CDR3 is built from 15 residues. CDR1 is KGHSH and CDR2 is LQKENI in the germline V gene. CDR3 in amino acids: CASSPSGRINEKLFF. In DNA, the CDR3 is TGTGCCAGCTCACCCTCGGGACGGATTAATGAAAAACTGTTTTTT.

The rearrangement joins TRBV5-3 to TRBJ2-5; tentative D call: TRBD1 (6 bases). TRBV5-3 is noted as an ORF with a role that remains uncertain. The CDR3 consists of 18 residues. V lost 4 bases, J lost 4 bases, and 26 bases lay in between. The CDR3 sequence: CARSLQWRWGPTRETQYF. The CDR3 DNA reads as TGTGCCAGAAGCCTCCAATGGAGGTGGGGGCCTACAAGAGAGACCCAGTACTTC.

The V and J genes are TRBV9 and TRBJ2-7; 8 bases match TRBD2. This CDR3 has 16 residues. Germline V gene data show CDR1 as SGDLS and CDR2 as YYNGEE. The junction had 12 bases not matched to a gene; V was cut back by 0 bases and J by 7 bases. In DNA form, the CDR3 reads TGTGCCAGCAGCGTAGAAGGGACTAGAATTTTGGGGGAGCAGTACTTC. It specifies CASSVEGTRILGEQYF.

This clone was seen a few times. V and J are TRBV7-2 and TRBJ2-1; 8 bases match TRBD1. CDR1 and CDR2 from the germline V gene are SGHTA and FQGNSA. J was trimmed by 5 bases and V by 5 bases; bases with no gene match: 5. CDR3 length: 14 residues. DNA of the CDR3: TGTGCCAGCAGCACGCGGACAGGGAACAATGAGCAGTTCTTC. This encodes CASSTRTGNNEQFF.

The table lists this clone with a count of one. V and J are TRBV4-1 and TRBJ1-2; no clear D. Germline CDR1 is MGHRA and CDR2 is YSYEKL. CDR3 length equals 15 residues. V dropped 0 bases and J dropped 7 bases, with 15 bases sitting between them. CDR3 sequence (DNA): TGCGCCAGCAGCCAAGATCAAGGAGGTTTCTCTGGCTACACCTTC. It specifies CASSQDQGGFSGYTF.

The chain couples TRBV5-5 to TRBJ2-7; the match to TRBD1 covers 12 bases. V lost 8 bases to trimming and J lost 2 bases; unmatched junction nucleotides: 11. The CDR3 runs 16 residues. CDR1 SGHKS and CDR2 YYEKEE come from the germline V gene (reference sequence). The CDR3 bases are TGTGCCAGTCGGGAATATGGGACAGGGGGCCCCTACGAGCAGTACTTC. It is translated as CASREYGTGGPYEQYF.

As DNA, the CDR3 is TGCGCCAGCAGCCGGGAACCCTACGAGCAGTACTTC. Protein product: CASSREPYEQYF. V is TRBV5-1 and J is TRBJ2-7; D perhaps matches TRBD2 (5 bases). Germline values: CDR1 SGHRS, CDR2 YFSETQ. V lost 4 bases, J lost 2 bases, and 7 bases lay in between. The CDR3 has 12 amino acids.